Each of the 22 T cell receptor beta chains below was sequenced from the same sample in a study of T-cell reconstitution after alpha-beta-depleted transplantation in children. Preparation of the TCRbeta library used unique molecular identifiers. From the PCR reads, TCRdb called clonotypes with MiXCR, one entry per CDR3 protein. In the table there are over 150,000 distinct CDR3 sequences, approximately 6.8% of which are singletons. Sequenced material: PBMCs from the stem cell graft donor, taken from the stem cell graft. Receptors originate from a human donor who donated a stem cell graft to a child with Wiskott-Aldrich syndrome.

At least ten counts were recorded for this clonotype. The CDR3 DNA follows: TGTGCCAGCAGTTTACGGAACACTGAAGCTTTCTTT. As protein: CASSLRNTEAFF. The rearrangement uses TRBV12-3 or TRBV12-4 and TRBJ1-1; no clear D gene. Trimming left V 2 bases short and J 1 base short, with 2 bases between. The CDR3 extends over 12 amino acids.

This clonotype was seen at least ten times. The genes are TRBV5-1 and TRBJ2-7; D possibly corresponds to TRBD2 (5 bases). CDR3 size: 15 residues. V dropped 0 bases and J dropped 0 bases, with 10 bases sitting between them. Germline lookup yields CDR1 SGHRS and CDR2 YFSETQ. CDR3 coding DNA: TGCGCCAGCAGCTTGGGGTCGGGAAACTCCTACGAGCAGTACTTC. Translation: CASSLGSGNSYEQYF.

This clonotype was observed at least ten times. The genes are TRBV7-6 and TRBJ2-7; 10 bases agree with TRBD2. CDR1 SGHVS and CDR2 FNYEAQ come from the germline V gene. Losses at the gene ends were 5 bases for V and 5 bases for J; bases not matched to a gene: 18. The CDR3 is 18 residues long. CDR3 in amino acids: CASSLIASGSSVSDEQYF. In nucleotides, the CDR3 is TGTGCCAGCAGCCTCATTGCTAGCGGGAGTTCAGTTTCCGACGAGCAGTACTTC.

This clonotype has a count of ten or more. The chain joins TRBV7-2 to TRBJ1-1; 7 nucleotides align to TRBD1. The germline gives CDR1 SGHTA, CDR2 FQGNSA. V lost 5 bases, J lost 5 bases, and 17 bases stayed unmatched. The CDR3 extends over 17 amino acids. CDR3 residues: CASSPHGRDSGLTEAFF. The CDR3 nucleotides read TGTGCCAGCAGCCCCCATGGACGGGACAGCGGGTTAACTGAAGCTTTCTTT. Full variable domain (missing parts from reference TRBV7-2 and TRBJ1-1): GAGVSQSPSNKVTEKGKDVELRCDPISGHTALYWYRQSLGQGLEFLIYFQGNSAPDKSGLPSDRFSAERTGGSVSTLTIQRTQQEDSAVYLCASSPHGRDSGLTEAFFGQGTRLTVV.

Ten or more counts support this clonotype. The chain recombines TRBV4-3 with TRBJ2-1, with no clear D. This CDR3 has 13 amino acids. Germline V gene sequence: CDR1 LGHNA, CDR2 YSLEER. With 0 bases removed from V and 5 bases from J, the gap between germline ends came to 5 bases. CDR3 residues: CASSQDLDNEQFF. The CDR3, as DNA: TGCGCCAGCAGCCAAGATCTGGACAATGAGCAGTTCTTC.

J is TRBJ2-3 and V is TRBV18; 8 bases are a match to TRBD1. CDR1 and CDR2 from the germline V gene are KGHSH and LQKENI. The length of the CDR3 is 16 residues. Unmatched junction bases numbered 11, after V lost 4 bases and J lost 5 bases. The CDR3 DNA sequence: TGTGCCAGCTCACGAAACCCCGGACAGGGTGGAGATACGCAGTATTTT. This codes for CASSRNPGQGGDTQYF.

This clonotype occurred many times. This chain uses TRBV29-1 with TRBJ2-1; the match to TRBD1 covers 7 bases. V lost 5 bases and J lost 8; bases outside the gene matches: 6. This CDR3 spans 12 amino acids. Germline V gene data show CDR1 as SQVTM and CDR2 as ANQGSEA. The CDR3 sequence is CSVPNTGDEQFF. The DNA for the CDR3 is TGCAGCGTTCCCAATACAGGGGATGAGCAGTTCTTC.

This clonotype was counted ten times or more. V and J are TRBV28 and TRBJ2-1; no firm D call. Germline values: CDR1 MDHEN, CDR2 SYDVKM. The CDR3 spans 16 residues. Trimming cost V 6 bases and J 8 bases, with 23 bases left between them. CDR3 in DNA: TGTGCCAGCAGCACCCCTTCGGAGCGACTTTTCGATGAGCAGTTCTTC. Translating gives CASSTPSERLFDEQFF. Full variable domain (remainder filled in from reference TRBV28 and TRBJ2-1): DVKVTQSSRYLVKRTGEKVFLECVQDMDHENMFWYRQDPGLGLRLIYFSYDVKMKEKGDIPEGYSVSREKKERFSLILESASTNQTSMYLCASSTPSERLFDEQFFGPGTRLTVL.

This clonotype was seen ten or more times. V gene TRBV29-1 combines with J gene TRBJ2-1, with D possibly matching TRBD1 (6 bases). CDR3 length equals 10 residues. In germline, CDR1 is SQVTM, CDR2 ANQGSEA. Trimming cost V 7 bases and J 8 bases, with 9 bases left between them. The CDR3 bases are TGCAGCGGTTCAGGGGATGAGCAGTTCTTC. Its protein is CSGSGDEQFF.

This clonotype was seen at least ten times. The CDR3 sequence is CASSVSDRGYGYTF. In nucleotides, the CDR3 is TGTGCCAGCAGTGTCTCGGACAGGGGGTATGGCTACACCTTC. The chain couples TRBV25-1 to TRBJ1-2; 10 nucleotides match TRBD1. Germline CDR1 and CDR2: MGHDK and SYGVNS. J was trimmed by 5 bases and V by 4 bases; bases with no gene match: 4. CDR3 length equals 14 residues.

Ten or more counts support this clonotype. CDR3: CASRPGRDVNEQFF. In nucleotides, the CDR3 is TGTGCCAGCAGACCGGGGCGGGACGTCAATGAGCAGTTCTTC. The V call is TRBV7-9, the J call TRBJ2-1; a possible D gene is TRBD2 (6 bases). The CDR3 consists of 14 residues. Between the trimmed V and J ends, which lost 6 bases and 6 bases, there was a span of 15 bases. In germline, CDR1 is SEHNR, CDR2 FQNEAQ (reference sequence).

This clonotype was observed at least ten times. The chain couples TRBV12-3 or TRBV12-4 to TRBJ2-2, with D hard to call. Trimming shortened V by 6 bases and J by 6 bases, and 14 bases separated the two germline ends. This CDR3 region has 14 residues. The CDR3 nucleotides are TGTGCCAGCAGGAAAAGGGTTACCGCCGGGGAGCTGTTTTTT. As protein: CASRKRVTAGELFF.

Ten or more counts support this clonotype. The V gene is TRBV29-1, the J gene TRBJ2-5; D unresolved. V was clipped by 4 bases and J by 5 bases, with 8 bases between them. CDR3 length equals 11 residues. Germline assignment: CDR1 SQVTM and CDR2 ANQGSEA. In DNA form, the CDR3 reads TGCAGCGTTGTCAGGATCGAGACCCAGTACTTC. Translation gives CSVVRIETQYF.

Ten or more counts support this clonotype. The CDR3 DNA reads as TGCGCCAGCAGCCCCGACGATGCGAACACCGGGGAGCTGTTTTTT. It is translated as CASSPDDANTGELFF. The chain employs TRBV5-1 and TRBJ2-2; no clear D. Between the trimmed V and J ends, which lost 4 bases and 0 bases, there was a span of 10 bases. This CDR3 spans 15 amino acids. Germline loops: CDR1 SGHRS, CDR2 YFSETQ.

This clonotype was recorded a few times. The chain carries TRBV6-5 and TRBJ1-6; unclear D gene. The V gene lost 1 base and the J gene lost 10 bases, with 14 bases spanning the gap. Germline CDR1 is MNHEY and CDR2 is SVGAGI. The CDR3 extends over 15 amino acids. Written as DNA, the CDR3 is TGTGCCAGCAGTTACTTTTCGGGTTATCTATCACCCCTCCACTTT. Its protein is CASSYFSGYLSPLHF.

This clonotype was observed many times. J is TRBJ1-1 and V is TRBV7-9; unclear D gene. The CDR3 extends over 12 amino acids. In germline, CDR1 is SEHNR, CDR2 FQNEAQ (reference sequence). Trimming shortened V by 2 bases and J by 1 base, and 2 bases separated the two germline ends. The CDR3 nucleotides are TGTGCCAGCAGCTTAAAGAACACTGAAGCTTTCTTT. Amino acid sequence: CASSLKNTEAFF.

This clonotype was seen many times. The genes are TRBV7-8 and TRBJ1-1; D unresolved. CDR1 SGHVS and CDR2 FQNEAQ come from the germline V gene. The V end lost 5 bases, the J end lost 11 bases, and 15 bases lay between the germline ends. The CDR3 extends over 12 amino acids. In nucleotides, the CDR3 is TGTGCCAGCAGCCCGACGCGGTTTAGGGCTTTCTTT. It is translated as CASSPTRFRAFF. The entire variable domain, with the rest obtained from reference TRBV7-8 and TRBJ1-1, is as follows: GAGVSQSPRYKVAKRGQDVALRCDPISGHVSLFWYQQALGQGPEFLTYFQNEAQLDKSGLPSDRFFAERPEGSVSTLKIQRTQQEDSAVYLCASSPTRFRAFFGQGTRLTVV.

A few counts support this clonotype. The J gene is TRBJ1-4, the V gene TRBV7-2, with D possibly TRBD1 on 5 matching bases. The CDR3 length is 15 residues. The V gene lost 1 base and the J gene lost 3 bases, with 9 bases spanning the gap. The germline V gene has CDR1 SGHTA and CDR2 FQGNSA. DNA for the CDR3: TGTGCCAGCAGCTTAGGGGTGACAGCTAATGAAAAACTGTTTTTT. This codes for CASSLGVTANEKLFF.

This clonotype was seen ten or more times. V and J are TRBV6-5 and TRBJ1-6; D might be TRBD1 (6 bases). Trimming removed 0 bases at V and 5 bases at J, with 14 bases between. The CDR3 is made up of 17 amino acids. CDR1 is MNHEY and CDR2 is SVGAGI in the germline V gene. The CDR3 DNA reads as TGTGCCAGCAGTTACTCGGGGGGCGCCCGCAATAATTCACCCCTCCACTTT. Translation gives CASSYSGGARNNSPLHF.

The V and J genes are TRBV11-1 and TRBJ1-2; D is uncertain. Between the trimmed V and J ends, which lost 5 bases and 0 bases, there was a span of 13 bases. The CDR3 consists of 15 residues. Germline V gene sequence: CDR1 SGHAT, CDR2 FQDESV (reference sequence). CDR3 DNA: TGTGCCAGCAGCACCTTGTATGGGGCTAACTATGGCTACACCTTC. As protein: CASSTLYGANYGYTF.

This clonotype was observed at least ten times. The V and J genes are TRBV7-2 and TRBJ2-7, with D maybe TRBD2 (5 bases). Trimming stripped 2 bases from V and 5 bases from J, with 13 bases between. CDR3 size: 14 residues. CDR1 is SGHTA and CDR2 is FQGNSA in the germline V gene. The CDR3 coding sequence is TGTGCCAGCAGCTTACGGCAGCCGAGGGACGAGCAGTACTTC. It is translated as CASSLRQPRDEQYF.

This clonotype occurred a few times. The CDR3 region is CASSVNRAYEQYF. The CDR3 nucleotides read TGTGCCAGCAGCGTGAACAGGGCCTACGAGCAGTACTTC. The genes are TRBV7-8 and TRBJ2-7, with D tentatively TRBD1 (6 bases). Germline loops: CDR1 SGHVS, CDR2 FQNEAQ. V was pared by 5 bases and J by 2 bases, with 10 bases between. This CDR3 has 13 amino acids. Based on the CDR3 plus reference TRBV7-8 and TRBJ2-7, the full variable domain is GAGVSQSPRYKVAKRGQDVALRCDPISGHVSLFWYQQALGQGPEFLTYFQNEAQLDKSGLPSDRFFAERPEGSVSTLKIQRTQQEDSAVYLCASSVNRAYEQYFGPGTRLTVT.